What follows describes a single TCR beta chain. The antigen is not known. These data originate in a study of T-cell reconstitution after alpha-beta-depleted transplantation in children. The V and J ends lost 5 bases and 0 bases respectively, with 17 bases between them. The CDR3 loop spans 16 amino acids. Germline V gives CDR1 MGHRA, CDR2 YSYEKL. Study-wide points: Most T-cell counts and diversity one year after the transplant came from T cells that were newly produced.

Unique molecular identifiers featured in how the TCRbeta library was prepared. TCRdb reprocessed the PCR reads with MiXCR, giving one entry per CDR3 protein. Of around 580,000 distinct CDR3 sequences listed, 27% are singletons. The specimen comprised PBMCs, sampled before TCRalphabeta/CD19-depleted stem cell transplant. The receptor's source is a boy in the first two years of life with Wiskott-Aldrich syndrome, due to receive a stem cell transplant. The J gene is TRBJ2-7, the V gene TRBV4-1; TRBD1 is a possible D gene (6 bases). CDR3 residues: CASSKGQRPSSYEQYF. The CDR3 bases are TGCGCCAGCAGCAAAGGACAGCGGCCGAGCTCCTACGAGCAGTACTTC.